The entry below describes one T cell receptor (beta chain). The sample belongs to a study of control samples from healthy donors and cancer patients. Losses at the gene ends were 2 bases for V and 3 bases for J; bases not matched to a gene: 5. Germline lookup yields CDR1 KGHSH and CDR2 LQKENI. This CDR3 is built from 16 residues. Some clones are missing from TCRdb's copy, which holds only in-frame ones; the method was immunoSEQ multiplex PCR. The data show about 180,000 clones, more than 80% seen once. The rearrangement joins TRBV18 to TRBJ2-1; 9 nucleotides agree with TRBD2. The TCR was taken from a man under 40 in good health. Sequencing was done on a sample of blood. The CDR3 nucleotides read TGTGCCAGCTCACCAGCCGCGGGGGGGCTCTACAATGAGCAGTTCTTC. Protein sequence: CASSPAAGGLYNEQFF.